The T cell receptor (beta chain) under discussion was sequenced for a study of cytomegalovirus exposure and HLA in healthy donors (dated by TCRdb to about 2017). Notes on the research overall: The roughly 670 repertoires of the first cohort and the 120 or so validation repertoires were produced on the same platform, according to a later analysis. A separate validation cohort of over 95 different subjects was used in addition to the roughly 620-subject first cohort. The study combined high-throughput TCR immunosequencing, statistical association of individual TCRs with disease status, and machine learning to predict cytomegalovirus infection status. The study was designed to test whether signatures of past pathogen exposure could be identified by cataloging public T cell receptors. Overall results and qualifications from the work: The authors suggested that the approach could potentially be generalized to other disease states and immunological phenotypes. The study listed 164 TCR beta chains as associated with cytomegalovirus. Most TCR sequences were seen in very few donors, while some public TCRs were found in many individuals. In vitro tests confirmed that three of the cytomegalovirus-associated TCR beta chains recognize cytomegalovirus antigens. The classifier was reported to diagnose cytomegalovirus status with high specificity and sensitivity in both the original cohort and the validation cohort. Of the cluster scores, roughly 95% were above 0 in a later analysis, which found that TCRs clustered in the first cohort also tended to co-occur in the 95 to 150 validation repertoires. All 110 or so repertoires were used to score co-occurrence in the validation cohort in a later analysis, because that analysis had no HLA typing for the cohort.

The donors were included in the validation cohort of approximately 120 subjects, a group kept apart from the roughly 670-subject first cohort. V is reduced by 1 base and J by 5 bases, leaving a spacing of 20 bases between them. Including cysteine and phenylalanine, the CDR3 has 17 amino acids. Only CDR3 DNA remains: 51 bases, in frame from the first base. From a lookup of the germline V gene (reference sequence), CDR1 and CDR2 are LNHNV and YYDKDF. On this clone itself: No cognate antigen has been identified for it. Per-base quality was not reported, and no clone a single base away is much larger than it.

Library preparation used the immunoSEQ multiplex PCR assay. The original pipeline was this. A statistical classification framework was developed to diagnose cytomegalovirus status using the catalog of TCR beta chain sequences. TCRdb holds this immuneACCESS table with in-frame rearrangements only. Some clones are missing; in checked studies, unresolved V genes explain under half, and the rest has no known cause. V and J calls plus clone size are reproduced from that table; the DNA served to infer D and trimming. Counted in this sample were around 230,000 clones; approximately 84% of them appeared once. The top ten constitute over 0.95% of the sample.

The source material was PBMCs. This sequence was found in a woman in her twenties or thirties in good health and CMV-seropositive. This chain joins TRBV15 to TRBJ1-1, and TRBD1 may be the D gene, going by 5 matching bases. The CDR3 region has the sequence CATSRGLQGNSLTEAFF. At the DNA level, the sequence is TGTGCCACCAGCAGAGGTTTGCAGGGAAATTCCCTAACTGAAGCTTTCTTT. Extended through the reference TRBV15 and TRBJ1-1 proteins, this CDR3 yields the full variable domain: DAMVIQNPRYQVTQFGKPVTLSCSQTLNHNVMYWYQQKSSQAPKLLFHYYDKDFNNEADTPDNFQSRRPNTSFCFLDIRSPGLGDTAMYLCATSRGLQGNSLTEAFFGQGTRLTVV.